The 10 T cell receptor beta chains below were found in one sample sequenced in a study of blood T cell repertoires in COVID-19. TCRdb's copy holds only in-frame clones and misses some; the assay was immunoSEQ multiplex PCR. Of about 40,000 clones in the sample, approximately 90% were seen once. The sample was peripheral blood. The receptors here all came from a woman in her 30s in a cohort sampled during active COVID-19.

CDR3: CASTDRGRDGYTF. Here the CDR3 DNA reads TGTGCCAGCACGGACAGGGGGCGCGATGGCTACACCTTC. The chain has TRBV12-3 or TRBV12-4 and TRBJ1-2; 11 bases line up with TRBD1. CDR3 length: 13 residues. The V segment lost 7 bases and the J segment 6 bases; nucleotides outside the gene matches: 4.

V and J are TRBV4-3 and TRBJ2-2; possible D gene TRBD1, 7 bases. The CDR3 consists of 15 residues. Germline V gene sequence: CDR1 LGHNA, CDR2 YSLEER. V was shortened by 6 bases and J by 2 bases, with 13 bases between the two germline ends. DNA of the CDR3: TGCGCCAGCAGTCACAGGGGACTTAACACCGGGGAGCTGTTTTTT. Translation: CASSHRGLNTGELFF.

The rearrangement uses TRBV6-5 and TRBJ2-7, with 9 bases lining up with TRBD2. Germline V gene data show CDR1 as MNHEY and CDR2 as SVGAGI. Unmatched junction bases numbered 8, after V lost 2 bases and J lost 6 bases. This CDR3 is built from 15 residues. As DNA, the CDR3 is TGTGCCAGCAGTTACGGGGTAGCGGGAGCCGGCGAGCAGTACTTC. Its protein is CASSYGVAGAGEQYF.

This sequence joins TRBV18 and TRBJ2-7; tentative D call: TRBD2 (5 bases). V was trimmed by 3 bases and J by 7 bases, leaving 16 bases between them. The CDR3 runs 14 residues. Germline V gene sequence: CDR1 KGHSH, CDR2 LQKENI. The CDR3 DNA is TGTGCCAGCTCACCTTCCCGGGATTCACGGGAGCAGTACTTC. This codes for CASSPSRDSREQYF.

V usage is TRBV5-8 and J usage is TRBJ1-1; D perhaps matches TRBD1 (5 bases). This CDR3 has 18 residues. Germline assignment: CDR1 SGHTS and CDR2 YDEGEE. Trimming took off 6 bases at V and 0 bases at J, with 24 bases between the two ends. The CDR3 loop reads CASTSTTWGVRLNTEAFF. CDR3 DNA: TGTGCCAGCACCTCCACGACTTGGGGGGTCCGACTGAACACTGAAGCTTTCTTT.

The CDR3 sequence is CASSSHRIMGTEAFF. For the CDR3, the DNA is TGTGCCAGCAGCTCCCACAGGATCATGGGGACTGAAGCTTTCTTT. The chain links TRBV5-4 to TRBJ1-1; a possible D gene is TRBD1 (5 bases). The CDR3 spans 15 residues. Germline CDR1 SGHNT, CDR2 YYREEE (reference sequence). V gave up 3 bases and J gave up 5 bases, with 17 bases separating them. Full variable domain (rest looked up from reference TRBV5-4 and TRBJ1-1): ETGVTQSPTHLIKTRGQQVTLRCSSQSGHNTVSWYQQALGQGPQFIFQYYREEENGRGNFPPRFSGLQFPNYSSELNVNALELDDSALYLCASSSHRIMGTEAFFGQGTRLTVV.

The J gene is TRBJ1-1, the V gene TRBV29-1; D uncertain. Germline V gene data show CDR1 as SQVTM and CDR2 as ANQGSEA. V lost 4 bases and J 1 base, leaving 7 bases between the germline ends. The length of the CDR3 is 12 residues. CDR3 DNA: TGCAGCGTTGTTCTCGGGAACACTGAAGCTTTCTTT. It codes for CSVVLGNTEAFF.

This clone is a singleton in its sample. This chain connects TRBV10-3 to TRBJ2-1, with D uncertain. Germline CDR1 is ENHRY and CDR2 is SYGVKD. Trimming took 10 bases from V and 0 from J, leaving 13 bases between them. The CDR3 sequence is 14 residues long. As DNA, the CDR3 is TGTGCCACCGGTGCCACGAGCTCCTACAATGAGCAGTTCTTC. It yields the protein CATGATSSYNEQFF.

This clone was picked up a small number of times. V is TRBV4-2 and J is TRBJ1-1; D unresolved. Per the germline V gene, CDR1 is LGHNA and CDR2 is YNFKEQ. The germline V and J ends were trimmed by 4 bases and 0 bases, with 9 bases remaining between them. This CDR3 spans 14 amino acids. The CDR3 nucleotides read TGTGCCAGCAGCCGAGGAGAAATGAACACTGAAGCTTTCTTT. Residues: CASSRGEMNTEAFF.

The CDR3 here is CASSPQGSPPNEQFF. CDR3 nucleotide sequence: TGTGCCAGCTCACCACAGGGGTCGCCCCCCAATGAGCAGTTCTTC. The chain combines TRBV18 with TRBJ2-1; maybe TRBD1 (5 bases). Germline V gives CDR1 KGHSH, CDR2 LQKENI. The CDR3 covers 15 residues. Trimming left V 1 base short and J 6 bases short, with 13 bases between.